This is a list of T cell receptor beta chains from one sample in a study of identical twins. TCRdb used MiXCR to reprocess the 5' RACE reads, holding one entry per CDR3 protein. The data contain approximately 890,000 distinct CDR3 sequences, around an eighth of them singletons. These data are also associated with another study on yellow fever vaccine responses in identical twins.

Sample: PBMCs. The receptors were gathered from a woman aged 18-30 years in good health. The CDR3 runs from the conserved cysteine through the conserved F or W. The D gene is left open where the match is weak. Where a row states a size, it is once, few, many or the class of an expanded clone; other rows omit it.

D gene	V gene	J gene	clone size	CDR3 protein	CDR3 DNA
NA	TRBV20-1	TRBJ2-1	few	CSAPNEIEQFF	TGCAGTGCCCCCAACGAAATTGAGCAGTTCTTC
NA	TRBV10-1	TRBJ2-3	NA	CASSGQTGLLTDTQYF	TGCGCCAGCAGCGGGCAAACAGGGTTACTCACAGATACGCAGTATTTT
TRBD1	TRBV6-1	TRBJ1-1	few	CASSKDRVYSEAFF	TGTGCCAGCAGTAAGGACAGGGTCTACTCTGAAGCTTTCTTT
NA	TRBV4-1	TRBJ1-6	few	CASSLPAGALHF	TGCGCCAGCAGCCTTCCAGCCGGGGCCCTCCACTTT
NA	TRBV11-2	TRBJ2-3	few	CASSLDYLRDTQYF	TGTGCCAGCAGCTTAGACTATCTTAGGGATACGCAGTATTTT
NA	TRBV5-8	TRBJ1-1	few	CASSLLGNGNTEAFF	TGTGCCAGCAGCTTATTAGGGAATGGGAACACTGAAGCTTTCTTT
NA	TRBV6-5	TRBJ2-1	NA	CASSNGPTRSSYDEQFF	TGTGCCAGCAGTAACGGACCGACGCGCAGTTCTTATGATGAGCAGTTCTTC
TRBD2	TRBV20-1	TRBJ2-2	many	CSAQRLAGQNTGELFF	TGCAGTGCTCAGCGACTAGCGGGGCAGAACACCGGGGAGCTGTTTTTT
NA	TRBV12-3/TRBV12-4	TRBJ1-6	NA	CASSYMSGRSPLHF	TGTGCCAGCAGTTACATGTCGGGTCGATCACCCCTCCACTTT
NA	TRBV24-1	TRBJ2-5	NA	CATSEFNGGRNTQYF	TGTGCCACCAGTGAGTTCAACGGGGGGCGGAACACCCAGTACTTC
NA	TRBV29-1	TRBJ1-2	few	CSVAKLGYGYTF	TGCAGCGTTGCGAAGCTGGGCTATGGCTACACCTTC
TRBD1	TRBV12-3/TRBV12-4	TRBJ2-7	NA	CASSGQGFLEQYF	TGTGCCAGTTCGGGACAGGGTTTTCTCGAGCAGTACTTC
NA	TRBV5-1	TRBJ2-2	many	CASSLPPGIQKNTGELFF	TGCGCCAGCAGCTTGCCGCCAGGGATACAGAAGAACACCGGGGAGCTGTTTTTT
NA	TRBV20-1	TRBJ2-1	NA	CSASFLGGGSYNEQFF	TGCAGTGCTAGTTTCCTGGGGGGAGGCTCCTACAATGAGCAGTTCTTC
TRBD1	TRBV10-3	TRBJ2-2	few	CAISNPDRVFTGELFF	TGTGCCATCAGTAACCCGGACAGGGTATTCACCGGGGAGCTGTTTTTT
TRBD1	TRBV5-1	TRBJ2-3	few	CASSLDRGETDTQYF	TGCGCCAGCAGCCTGGACAGGGGAGAAACAGATACGCAGTATTTT
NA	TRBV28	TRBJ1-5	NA	CASSWTPGGQPQHF	TGTGCCAGCAGTTGGACCCCCGGCGGACAGCCCCAGCATTTT
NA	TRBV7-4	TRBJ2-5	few	CASSLVRPEKETQYF	TGTGCCAGCAGCTTAGTCCGGCCGGAGAAAGAGACCCAGTACTTC
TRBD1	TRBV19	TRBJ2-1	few	CASSIYGTEYNEQFF	TGTGCCAGTAGTATATATGGGACAGAATACAATGAGCAGTTCTTC
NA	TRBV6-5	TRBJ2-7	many	CASSYRPESPHEQYF	TGTGCCAGCAGTTACCGCCCCGAATCCCCGCACGAGCAGTACTTC
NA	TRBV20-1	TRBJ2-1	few	CSARDGREQFF	TGCAGTGCTAGAGATGGGAGGGAGCAGTTCTTC
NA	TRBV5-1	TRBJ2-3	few	CASSPDGDGTQYF	TGCGCCAGCAGCCCCGACGGGGACGGTACGCAGTATTTT
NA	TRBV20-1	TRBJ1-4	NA	CSAPRGWTTNEKLFF	TGCAGTGCTCCCAGGGGTTGGACAACTAATGAAAAACTGTTTTTT
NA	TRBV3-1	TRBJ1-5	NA	CASSQVAGKNQPQHF	TGTGCCAGCAGCCAAGTAGCGGGGAAGAATCAGCCCCAGCATTTT
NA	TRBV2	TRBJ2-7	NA	CASYGGPGGEQYF	TGTGCCAGCTACGGCGGCCCTGGGGGCGAGCAGTACTTC
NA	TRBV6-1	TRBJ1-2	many	CATKTGTGSIGYTF	TGTGCCACCAAGACGGGGACGGGAAGTATTGGCTACACCTTC
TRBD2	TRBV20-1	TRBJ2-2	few	CSAAPRLAGVGTGELFF	TGCAGTGCGGCCCCCAGACTAGCGGGGGTCGGAACCGGGGAGCTGTTTTTT
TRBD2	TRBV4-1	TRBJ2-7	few	CASSRSGEGSYEQYF	TGCGCCAGCAGCCGAAGCGGGGAGGGGTCCTACGAGCAGTACTTC
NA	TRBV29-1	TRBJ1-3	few	CSVEQGNTIYF	TGCAGCGTTGAACAGGGAAACACCATATATTTT
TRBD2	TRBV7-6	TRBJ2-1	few	CASSSLGLPKDEQFF	TGTGCCAGCAGCAGCTTGGGACTACCTAAGGATGAGCAGTTCTTC
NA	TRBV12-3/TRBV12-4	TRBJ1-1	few	CASTRQDMNTEAFF	TGTGCCAGCACCCGACAGGACATGAACACTGAAGCTTTCTTT
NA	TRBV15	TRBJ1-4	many	CATSRDVGSGEKLFF	TGTGCCACCAGCAGAGATGTGGGATCGGGTGAAAAACTGTTTTTT
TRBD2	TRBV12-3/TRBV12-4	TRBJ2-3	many	CASSSGLAGVQADTQYF	TGTGCCAGCAGTTCGGGACTAGCGGGAGTTCAAGCAGATACGCAGTATTTT
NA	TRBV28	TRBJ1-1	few	CASSLFRVRSEAFF	TGTGCCAGCAGTTTGTTTAGGGTAAGGTCTGAAGCTTTCTTT
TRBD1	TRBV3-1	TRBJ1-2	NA	CACSQRMGQGKGYTF	TGTGCCTGCAGCCAAAGAATGGGACAGGGGAAAGGCTACACCTTC
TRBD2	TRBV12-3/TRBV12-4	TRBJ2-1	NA	CASSTSGGADEQFF	TGTGCCAGCAGCACTAGCGGGGGGGCGGATGAGCAGTTCTTC
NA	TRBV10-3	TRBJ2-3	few	CAIGWRGTTPSTDTQYF	TGTGCCATCGGGTGGAGGGGGACAACCCCTAGCACAGATACGCAGTATTTT
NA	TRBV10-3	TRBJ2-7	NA	CAISESSTELGYEQYF	TGTGCCATCAGTGAGTCGAGTACGGAACTCGGCTACGAGCAGTACTTC
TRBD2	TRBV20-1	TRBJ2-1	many	CSAREQREGINEQFF	TGCAGTGCTAGAGAACAGCGGGAGGGGATCAATGAGCAGTTCTTC
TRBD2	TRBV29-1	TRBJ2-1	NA	CSVDRRTSGSNEQFF	TGCAGCGTCGACAGGCGGACTAGCGGGAGTAATGAGCAGTTCTTC
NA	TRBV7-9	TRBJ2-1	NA	CASRAGVNEQFF	TGTGCCAGCAGGGCAGGAGTCAATGAGCAGTTCTTC
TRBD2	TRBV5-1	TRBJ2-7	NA	CASSEGTSGLSYEQYF	TGCGCCAGCAGCGAGGGGACTAGCGGGCTCTCCTACGAGCAGTACTTC
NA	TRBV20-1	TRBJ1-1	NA	CSARGIGGVNTEAFF	TGCAGTGCTAGAGGTATCGGGGGCGTCAACACTGAAGCTTTCTTT
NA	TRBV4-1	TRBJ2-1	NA	CASSQDVSYNEQFF	TGCGCCAGCAGCCAAGATGTCAGCTACAATGAGCAGTTCTTC
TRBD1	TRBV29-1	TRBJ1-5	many	CSVGQGNQPQHF	TGCAGCGTTGGACAGGGAAATCAGCCCCAGCATTTT
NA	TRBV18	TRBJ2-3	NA	CASSLYTDTDTQYF	TGTGCCAGCTCACTATACACGGACACAGATACGCAGTATTTT
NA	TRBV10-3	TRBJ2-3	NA	CAISVRTTDTQYF	TGTGCCATCAGTGTTAGAACCACAGATACGCAGTATTTT
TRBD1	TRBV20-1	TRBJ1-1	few	CSAGPGQGARTEAFF	TGCAGTGCTGGGCCCGGACAGGGGGCGAGAACTGAAGCTTTCTTT
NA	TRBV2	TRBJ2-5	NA	CASSEALGLNQETQYF	TGTGCCAGCAGTGAAGCGCTGGGACTGAACCAAGAGACCCAGTACTTC
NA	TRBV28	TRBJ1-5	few	CASSDPGPYNQPQHF	TGTGCCAGCAGTGACCCGGGACCCTACAATCAGCCCCAGCATTTT
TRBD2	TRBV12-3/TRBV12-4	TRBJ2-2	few	CASRVTSATVGELFF	TGTGCCAGCAGGGTGACTAGCGCCACTGTCGGGGAGCTGTTTTTT
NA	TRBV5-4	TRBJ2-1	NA	CASSLARRVDEQFF	TGTGCCAGCAGCTTGGCCCGCAGGGTGGATGAGCAGTTCTTC